These 18 T cell receptor beta chains share one sample of origin, sequenced in a study of CD8+ T cells in alopecia areata. Sequencing templates came from extracted RNA that was reverse transcribed into cDNA. Clones were sequenced by immunoSEQ multiplex PCR, and TCRdb holds only the in-frame ones, with some missing. Of 200,000 to 250,000 clones in the sample, 50% to 70% were seen once. This specimen was CD4+ T cells sorted from blood, taken at week 0. These receptors all come from a human donor with alopecia areata.

This chain uses TRBV29-1 with TRBJ2-1; D gene unclear. The CDR3 is 12 amino acids. Trimming removed 4 bases at V and 4 bases at J, with 8 bases between. Germline V gene lookup returns CDR1 SQVTM and CDR2 ANQGSEA. The CDR3 protein is CSVAPSYNEQFF. The CDR3 DNA reads as TGCAGCGTTGCTCCTTCTTACAATGAGCAGTTCTTC.

The V and J genes are TRBV29-1 and TRBJ1-2, with 7 bases matching TRBD1. Losses at the gene ends were 2 bases for V and 3 bases for J; bases not matched to a gene: 6. This CDR3 spans 14 amino acids. CDR1 is SQVTM, CDR2 ANQGSEA, per germline. For the CDR3, the DNA is TGCAGCGTTGAAAAGGGGGCTAGTCACTATGGCTACACCTTC. Translating it yields CSVEKGASHYGYTF.

Only a few counts were recorded for this clone. The chain is built from TRBV4-1 and TRBJ2-3; 9 nucleotides match TRBD2. There are 20 residues in the CDR3. Trimming cost V 4 bases and J 1 base; bases outside gene matches: 18. Germline loops: CDR1 MGHRA, CDR2 YSYEKL. CDR3 protein: CASSLRGLGGGATGTDTQYF. The CDR3 DNA follows: TGCGCCAGCAGCCTCCGAGGACTAGGCGGGGGGGCGACAGGCACAGATACGCAGTATTTT.

This clone appeared a few times. The V call is TRBV6-5, the J call TRBJ2-2, with D tentatively TRBD1 (5 bases). Germline-derived CDR1 and CDR2 are MNHEY and SVGAGI. Trimming took off 6 bases at V and 0 bases at J, with 11 bases between the two ends. The CDR3 length is 15 residues. CDR3 region: CASSRDSANTGELFF. DNA of the CDR3: TGTGCCAGCAGCCGCGACAGCGCGAACACCGGGGAGCTGTTTTTT.

This clone was detected only a few times. This chain links TRBV14 with TRBJ2-1, with a weak D call TRBD1 (5 bases). The CDR3 length is 17 residues. Germline V gene data show CDR1 as SGHDN and CDR2 as FVKESK. Trimming removed 4 bases at V and 1 base at J, with 17 bases between. CDR3: CASSPIGVADSYNEQFF. DNA of the CDR3: TGTGCCAGCAGCCCTATAGGGGTAGCCGATTCCTACAATGAGCAGTTCTTC.

J is TRBJ2-7 and V is TRBV18, with no clear D. The germline gives CDR1 KGHSH, CDR2 LQKENI. This CDR3 region has 12 residues. V shed 8 bases and J shed 1 base, with 9 bases lying between them. The CDR3 sequence is CASGTDSYEQYF. CDR3 DNA: TGTGCCAGCGGCACTGATTCCTACGAGCAGTACTTC.

This chain joins TRBV4-1 and TRBJ1-2; 7 bases agree with TRBD1. The CDR3 is 13 amino acids. Losses at the gene ends were 3 bases for V and 8 bases for J; bases not matched to a gene: 6. Germline CDR1 is MGHRA and CDR2 is YSYEKL. The CDR3 loop is CASSHRTGGGYTF. In DNA form, the CDR3 reads TGCGCCAGCAGCCACCGGACAGGAGGAGGCTACACCTTC.

The chain has TRBV18 and TRBJ2-1; 8 bases map to TRBD2. The V gene end was trimmed by 3 bases and the J gene end by 3 bases; junction bases not matched to a gene: 4. Germline assignment: CDR1 KGHSH and CDR2 LQKENI. This CDR3 spans 15 amino acids. The CDR3 DNA sequence: TGTGCCAGCTCACCGCCGGGACTAGGCTACAATGAGCAGTTCTTC. Residues: CASSPPGLGYNEQFF.

V is TRBV5-4 and J is TRBJ2-7, with 8 bases lining up with TRBD1. V gave up 1 base and J gave up 6 bases; unmatched junction bases: 6. The CDR3 runs to 14 residues. The V gene's germline CDR1 is SGHNT and CDR2 YYREEE (reference sequence). CDR3 coding DNA: TGTGCCAGCAGCTTGAGACAGGGGATCGTCGAGCAGTACTTC. Its translation is CASSLRQGIVEQYF.

The chain has TRBV11-2 and TRBJ2-3; 14 bases agree with TRBD2. CDR1 and CDR2 (germline): SGHAT, FQNNGV. The CDR3 extends over 15 amino acids. Losses at the gene ends were 4 bases for V and 7 bases for J; bases not matched to a gene: 4. The DNA of the CDR3 is TGTGCCAGCAGCTCGGGACTAGCGGGAGACTATACGCAGTATTTT. It codes for CASSSGLAGDYTQYF.

V usage is TRBV5-1 and J usage is TRBJ1-1; D not certain. Germline values: CDR1 SGHRS, CDR2 YFSETQ. Trimming left V 4 bases short and J 5 bases short, with 15 bases between. This CDR3 is 14 amino acids long. CDR3 bases: TGCGCCAGCAGCCAAACCACCACGGGGACTGAAGCTTTCTTT. It is translated as CASSQTTTGTEAFF.

The count of this clone is one. V usage is TRBV30 and J usage is TRBJ1-4; a weak D match, TRBD1 (5 bases). Germline loops: CDR1 GTSNPN, CDR2 SVGIG (reference sequence). The CDR3 has 14 amino acids. The germline V and J ends were trimmed by 0 bases and 5 bases, with 10 bases remaining between them. The CDR3 region has the DNA TGTGCCTGGAGTGTTAGGGCAGGGAATGAAAAACTGTTTTTT. Its translation is CAWSVRAGNEKLFF.

The V and J genes are TRBV25-1 and TRBJ2-7; D is perhaps TRBD2 (7 bases). The V gene's germline CDR1 is MGHDK and CDR2 SYGVNS. The CDR3 totals 15 residues. V gave up 5 bases and J gave up 3 bases, with 17 bases separating them. The CDR3 DNA sequence: TGTGCCAGCAGTCTCGGCGGGGGCCGAATCTACGAGCAGTACTTC. Protein sequence: CASSLGGGRIYEQYF.

This sequence joins TRBV6-5 and TRBJ2-4, with D possibly matching TRBD2 (6 bases). V lost 7 bases to trimming and J lost 6 bases, with 19 bases between them. Germline V gene lookup returns CDR1 MNHEY and CDR2 SVGAGI. This CDR3 spans 15 amino acids. DNA for the CDR3: TGTGCCAGCAAGTCCTTTCGGGAGAGGGGAAACATTCAGTACTTC. Its protein is CASKSFRERGNIQYF.

This chain connects TRBV6-5 to TRBJ2-2; 8 bases are a match to TRBD1. CDR3 length equals 15 residues. With V trimmed by 5 bases and J by 1 base, 3 bases remained unmatched. Germline assignment: CDR1 MNHEY and CDR2 SVGAGI. The CDR3 here is CASSRQGLNTGELFF. CDR3 in DNA: TGTGCCAGCAGTAGACAGGGGCTGAACACCGGGGAGCTGTTTTTT.

The chain carries TRBV27 and TRBJ2-7; no clear D gene. The CDR3 length is 14 residues. Germline V gene sequence: CDR1 MNHEY, CDR2 SMNVEV (reference sequence). Trimming pared 6 bases from V and 2 bases from J, leaving 14 bases between. CDR3 sequence (DNA): TGTGCCAGCAGCATGTCTTCCCCCGCCTACGAGCAGTACTTC. It specifies CASSMSSPAYEQYF.

The chain couples TRBV23-1 to TRBJ1-5, with 10 positions matching TRBD1. TRBV23-1 is an open reading frame whose function is uncertain. The junction had 19 bases not matched to a gene; V was cut back by 2 bases and J by 6 bases. The CDR3 is 20 amino acids. This CDR3 is CASSQPTGTGVVGRSQPQHF. CDR3 sequence (DNA): TGCGCCAGCAGTCAACCTACCGGGACAGGGGTTGTTGGACGGAGTCAGCCCCAGCATTTT.

The rearrangement links TRBV9 to TRBJ1-3; D not certain. The V gene's germline CDR1 is SGDLS and CDR2 YYNGEE. Trimming removed 0 bases from V and 7 bases from J, with 11 bases in between. CDR3 size: 14 residues. CDR3 sequence (DNA): TGTGCCAGCAGCGTAGGTGGCAGTTCGAACACCATATATTTT. Translated: CASSVGGSSNTIYF.